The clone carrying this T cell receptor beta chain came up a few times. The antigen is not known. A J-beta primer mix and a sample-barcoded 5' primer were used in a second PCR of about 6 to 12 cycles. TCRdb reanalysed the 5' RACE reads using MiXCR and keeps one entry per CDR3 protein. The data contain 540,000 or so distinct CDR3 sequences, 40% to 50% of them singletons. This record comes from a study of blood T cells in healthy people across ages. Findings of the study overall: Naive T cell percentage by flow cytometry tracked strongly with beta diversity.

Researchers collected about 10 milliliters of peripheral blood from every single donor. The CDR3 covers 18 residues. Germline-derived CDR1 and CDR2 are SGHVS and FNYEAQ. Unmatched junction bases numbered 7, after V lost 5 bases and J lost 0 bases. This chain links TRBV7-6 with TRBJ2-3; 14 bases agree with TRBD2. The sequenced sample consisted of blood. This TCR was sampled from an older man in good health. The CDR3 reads CASSLGLAGGSSTDTQYF. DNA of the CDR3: TGTGCCAGCAGCCTCGGACTAGCGGGAGGCTCTAGCACAGATACGCAGTATTTT.